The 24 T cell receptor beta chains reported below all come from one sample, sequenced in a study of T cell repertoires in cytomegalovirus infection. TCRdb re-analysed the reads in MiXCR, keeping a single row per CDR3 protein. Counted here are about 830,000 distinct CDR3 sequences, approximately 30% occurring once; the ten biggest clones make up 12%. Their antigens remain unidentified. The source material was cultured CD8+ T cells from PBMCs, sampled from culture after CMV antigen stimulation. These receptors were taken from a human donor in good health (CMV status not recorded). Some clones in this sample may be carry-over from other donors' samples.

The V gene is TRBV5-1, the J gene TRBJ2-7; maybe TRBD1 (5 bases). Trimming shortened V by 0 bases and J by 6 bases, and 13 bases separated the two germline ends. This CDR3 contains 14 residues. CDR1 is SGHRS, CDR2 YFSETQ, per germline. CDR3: CASSLGQGDVEQYF. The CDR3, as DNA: TGCGCCAGCAGCTTGGGGCAGGGCGACGTCGAGCAGTACTTC.

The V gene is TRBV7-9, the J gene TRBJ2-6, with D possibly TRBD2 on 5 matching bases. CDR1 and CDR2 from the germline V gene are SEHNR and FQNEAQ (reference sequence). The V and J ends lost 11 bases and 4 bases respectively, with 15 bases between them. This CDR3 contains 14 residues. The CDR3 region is CALGESPGANVLTF. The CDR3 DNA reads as TGTGCCCTTGGGGAGTCTCCCGGGGCCAACGTCCTGACTTTC.

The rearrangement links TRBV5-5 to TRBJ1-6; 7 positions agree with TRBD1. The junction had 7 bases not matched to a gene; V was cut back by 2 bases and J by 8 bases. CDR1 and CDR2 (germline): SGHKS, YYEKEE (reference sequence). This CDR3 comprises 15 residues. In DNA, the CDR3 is TGTGCCAGCAGCTTAGTAGGGGGCGGTGATTCACCCCTCCACTTT. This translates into CASSLVGGGDSPLHF.

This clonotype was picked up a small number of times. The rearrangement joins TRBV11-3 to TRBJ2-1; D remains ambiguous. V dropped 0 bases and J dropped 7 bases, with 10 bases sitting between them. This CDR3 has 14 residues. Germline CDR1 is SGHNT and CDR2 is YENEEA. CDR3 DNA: TGTGCCAGCAGCTTAGATATGGCCGGGAATGAGCAGTTCTTC. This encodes CASSLDMAGNEQFF.

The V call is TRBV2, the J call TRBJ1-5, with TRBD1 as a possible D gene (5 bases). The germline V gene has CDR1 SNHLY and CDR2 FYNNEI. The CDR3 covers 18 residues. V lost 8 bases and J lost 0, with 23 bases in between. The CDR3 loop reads CASGSEVGTLYSNQPQHF. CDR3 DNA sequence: TGTGCCAGCGGTAGCGAAGTCGGGACCTTGTATAGCAATCAGCCCCAGCATTTT.

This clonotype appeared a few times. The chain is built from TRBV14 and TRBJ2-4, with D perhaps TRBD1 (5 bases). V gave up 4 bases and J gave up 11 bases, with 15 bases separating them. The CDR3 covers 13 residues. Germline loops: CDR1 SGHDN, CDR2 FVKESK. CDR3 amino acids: CASSPSKRTLQYF. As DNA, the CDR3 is TGTGCCAGCAGCCCCTCCAAACGGACACTTCAGTACTTC.

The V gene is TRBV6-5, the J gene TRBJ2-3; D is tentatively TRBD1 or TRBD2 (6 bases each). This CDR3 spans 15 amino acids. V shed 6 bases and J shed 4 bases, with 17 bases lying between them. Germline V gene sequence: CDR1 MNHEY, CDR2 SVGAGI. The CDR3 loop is CASSLMEGDPDTQYF. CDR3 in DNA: TGTGCCAGCAGCCTCATGGAGGGGGACCCAGATACGCAGTATTTT.

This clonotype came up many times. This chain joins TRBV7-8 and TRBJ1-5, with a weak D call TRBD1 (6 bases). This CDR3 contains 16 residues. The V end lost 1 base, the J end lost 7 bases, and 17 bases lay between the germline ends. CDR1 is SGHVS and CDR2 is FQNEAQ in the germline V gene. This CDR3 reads CASSLVWDKGRQPQHF. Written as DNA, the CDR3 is TGTGCCAGCAGCTTAGTCTGGGACAAGGGCCGCCAGCCCCAGCATTTT.

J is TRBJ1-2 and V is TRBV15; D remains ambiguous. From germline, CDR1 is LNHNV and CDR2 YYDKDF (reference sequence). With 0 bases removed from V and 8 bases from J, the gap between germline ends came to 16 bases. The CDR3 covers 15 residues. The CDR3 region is CATSRDLGAGDGYTF. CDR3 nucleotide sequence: TGTGCCACCAGCAGAGATCTCGGCGCGGGTGACGGCTACACCTTC.

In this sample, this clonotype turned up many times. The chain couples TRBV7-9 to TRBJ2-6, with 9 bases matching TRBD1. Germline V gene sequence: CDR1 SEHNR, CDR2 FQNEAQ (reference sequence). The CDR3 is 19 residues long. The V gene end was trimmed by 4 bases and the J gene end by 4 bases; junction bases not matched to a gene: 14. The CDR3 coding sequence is TGTGCCAGCAGCTCCAAGGAGGAACAGGGGGCATCAGGGGCCAACGTCCTGACTTTC. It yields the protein CASSSKEEQGASGANVLTF.

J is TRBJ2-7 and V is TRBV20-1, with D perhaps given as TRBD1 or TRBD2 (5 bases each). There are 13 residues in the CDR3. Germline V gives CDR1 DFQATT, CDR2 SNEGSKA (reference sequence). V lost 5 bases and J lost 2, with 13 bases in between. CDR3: CSASTGATYEQYV. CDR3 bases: TGCAGTGCTTCCACCGGGGCCACCTACGAGCAGTACGTC.

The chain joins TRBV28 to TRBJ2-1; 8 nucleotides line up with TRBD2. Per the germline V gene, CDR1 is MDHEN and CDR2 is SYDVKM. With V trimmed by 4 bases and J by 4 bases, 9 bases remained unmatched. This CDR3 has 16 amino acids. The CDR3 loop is CASSSAYGGAYNEQFF. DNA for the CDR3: TGTGCCAGCAGTTCCGCCTACGGGGGGGCTTACAATGAGCAGTTCTTC.

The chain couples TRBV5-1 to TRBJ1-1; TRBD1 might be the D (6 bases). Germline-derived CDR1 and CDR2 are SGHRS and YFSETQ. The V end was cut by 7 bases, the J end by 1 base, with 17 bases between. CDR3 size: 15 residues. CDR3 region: CASVGVRGPNTEAFF. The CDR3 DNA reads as TGCGCCAGCGTAGGGGTCAGGGGACCGAACACTGAAGCTTTCTTT.

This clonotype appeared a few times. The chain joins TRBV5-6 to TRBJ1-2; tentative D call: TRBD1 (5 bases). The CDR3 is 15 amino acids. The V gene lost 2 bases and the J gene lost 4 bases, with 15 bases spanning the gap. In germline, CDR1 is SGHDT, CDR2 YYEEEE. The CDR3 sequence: CASSFWRRGSYGYTF. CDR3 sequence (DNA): TGTGCCAGCAGCTTCTGGAGGAGGGGAAGCTATGGCTACACCTTC.

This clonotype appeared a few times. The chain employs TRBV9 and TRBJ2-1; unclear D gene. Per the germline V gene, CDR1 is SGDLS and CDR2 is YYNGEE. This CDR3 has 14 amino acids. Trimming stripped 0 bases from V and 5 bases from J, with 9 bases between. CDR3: CASSVEGQNNEQFF. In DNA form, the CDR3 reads TGTGCCAGCAGCGTAGAGGGCCAAAACAATGAGCAGTTCTTC.

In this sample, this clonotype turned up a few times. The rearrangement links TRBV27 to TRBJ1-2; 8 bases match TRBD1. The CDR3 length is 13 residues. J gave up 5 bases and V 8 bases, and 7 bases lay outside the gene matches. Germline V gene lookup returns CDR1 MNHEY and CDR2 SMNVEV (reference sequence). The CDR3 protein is CASAGQGPYGYTF. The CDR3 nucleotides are TGTGCCAGCGCAGGACAGGGACCTTATGGCTACACCTTC.

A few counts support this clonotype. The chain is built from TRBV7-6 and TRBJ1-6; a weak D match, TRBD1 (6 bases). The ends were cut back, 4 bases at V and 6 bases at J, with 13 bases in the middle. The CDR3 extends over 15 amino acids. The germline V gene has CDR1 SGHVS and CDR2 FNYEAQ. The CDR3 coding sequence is TGTGCCAGCAGCTACGGACAGTTGAGTAATTCACCCCTCCACTTT. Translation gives CASSYGQLSNSPLHF.

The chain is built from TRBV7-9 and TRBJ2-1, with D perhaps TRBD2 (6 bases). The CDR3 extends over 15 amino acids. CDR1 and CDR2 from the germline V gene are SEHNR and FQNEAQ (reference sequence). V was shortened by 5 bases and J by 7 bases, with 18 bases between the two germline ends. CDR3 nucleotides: TGTGCCAGCAGCCCGCCGGCGGGGTCGACAAATGAGCAGTTCTTC. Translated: CASSPPAGSTNEQFF. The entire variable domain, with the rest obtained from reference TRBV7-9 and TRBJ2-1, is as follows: DTGVSQNPRHKITKRGQNVTFRCDPISEHNRLYWYRQTLGQGPEFLTYFQNEAQLEKSRLLSDRFSAERPKGSFSTLEIQRTEQGDSAMYLCASSPPAGSTNEQFFGPGTRLTVL.

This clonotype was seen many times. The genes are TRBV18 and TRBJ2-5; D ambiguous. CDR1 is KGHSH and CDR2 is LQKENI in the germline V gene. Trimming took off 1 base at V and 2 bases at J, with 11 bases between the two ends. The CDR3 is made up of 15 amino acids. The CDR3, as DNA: TGTGCCAGCTCACCACGCAGGAGTGGGCAAGAGACCCAGTACTTC. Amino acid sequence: CASSPRRSGQETQYF.

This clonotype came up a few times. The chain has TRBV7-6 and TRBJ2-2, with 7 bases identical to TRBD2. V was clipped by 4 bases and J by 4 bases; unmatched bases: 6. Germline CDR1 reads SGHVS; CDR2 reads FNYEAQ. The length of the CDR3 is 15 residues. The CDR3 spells CASSSERGATGELFF. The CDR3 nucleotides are TGTGCCAGCAGCTCTGAGCGGGGTGCCACCGGGGAGCTGTTTTTT. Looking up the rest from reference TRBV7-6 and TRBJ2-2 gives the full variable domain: GAGVSQSPRYKVTKRGQDVALRCDPISGHVSLYWYRQALGQGPEFLTYFNYEAQQDKSGLPNDRFSAERPEGSISTLTIQRTEQRDSAMYRCASSSERGATGELFFGEGSRLTVL.

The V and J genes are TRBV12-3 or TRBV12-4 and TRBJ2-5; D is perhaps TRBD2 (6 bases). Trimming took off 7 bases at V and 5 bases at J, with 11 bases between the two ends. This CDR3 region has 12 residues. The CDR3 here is CASKRGSETQYF. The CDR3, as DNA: TGTGCCAGCAAACGGGGGTCCGAGACCCAGTACTTC.

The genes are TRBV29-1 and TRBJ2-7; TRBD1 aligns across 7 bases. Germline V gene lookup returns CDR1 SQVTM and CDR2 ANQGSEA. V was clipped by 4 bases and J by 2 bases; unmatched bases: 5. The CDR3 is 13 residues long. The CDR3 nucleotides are TGCAGCGTTGGGACAGGCGCTACCTACGAGCAGTACGTC. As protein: CSVGTGATYEQYV.

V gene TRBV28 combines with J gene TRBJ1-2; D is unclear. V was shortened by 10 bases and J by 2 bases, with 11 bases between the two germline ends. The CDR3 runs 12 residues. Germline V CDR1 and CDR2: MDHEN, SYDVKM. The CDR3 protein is CANSDGNYGYTF. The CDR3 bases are TGTGCCAATTCGGACGGAAACTATGGCTACACCTTC.

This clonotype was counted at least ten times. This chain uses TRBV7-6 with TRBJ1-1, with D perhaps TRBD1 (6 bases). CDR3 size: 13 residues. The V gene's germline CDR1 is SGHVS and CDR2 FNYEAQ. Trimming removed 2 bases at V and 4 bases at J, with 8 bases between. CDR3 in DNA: TGTGCCAGCAGCTTATGGGGGGCCACTGAAGCTTTCTTT. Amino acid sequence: CASSLWGATEAFF.